This T cell receptor (beta chain) was identified during a study of T cell repertoires in cytomegalovirus infection. In the study overall: Both CMV infection and a matching HLA type were indicated by public TCR beta signatures. Findings and limits, study-wide: Cumulated frequencies of public TCR beta families served to identify carriers of CMV plus the relevant HLA.

This clonotype was observed at least ten times. The antigen is not known. TCRdb re-analysed the reads in MiXCR, keeping a single row per CDR3 protein. This table holds about 300,000 distinct CDR3 sequences, 9.6% found once. From germline, CDR1 is SGHKS and CDR2 YYEKEE (reference sequence). This CDR3 comprises 17 residues. The germline V and J ends were trimmed by 1 base and 0 bases, with 14 bases remaining between them. The TCR sequence derives from a human donor in good health (CMV status not recorded). Some clones in this sample may be carry-over from other donors' samples. The chain is built from TRBV5-5 and TRBJ1-3; unclear D gene. The sample was PBMCs. The CDR3 here is CASSLTPSRSSGNTIYF. For the CDR3, the DNA is TGTGCCAGCAGCTTGACCCCCAGCAGGAGCTCTGGAAACACCATATATTTT.